These 18 T cell receptor beta chains were sequenced from one sample in a study of response to subunit inactivated influenza vaccine. TCRdb itself ran the RT-PCR reads through MiXCR, one entry per CDR3 protein. Here the sample spans 500,000 to 600,000 distinct CDR3 sequences, 10% to 15% being singletons. The input for sequencing was PBMCs from blood, taken 45 days after vaccination. The receptor set was obtained from a man between 45 and 60 years old who received an inactivated influenza vaccine.

This clonotype was recorded a few times. The rearrangement links TRBV7-9 to TRBJ1-1, with a tentative D call TRBD1 (6 bases). Germline values: CDR1 SEHNR, CDR2 FQNEAQ (reference sequence). Trimming removed 6 bases at V and 5 bases at J, with 13 bases between. CDR3 length: 13 residues. CDR3 nucleotide sequence: TGTGCCAGCAGAGTTACAGGGAGGACTGAAGCTTTCTTT. Protein product: CASRVTGRTEAFF.

This clonotype appeared a few times. This chain links TRBV10-3 with TRBJ1-5; 10 bases agree with TRBD1. Germline-derived CDR1 and CDR2 are ENHRY and SYGVKD. This CDR3 has 18 residues. V lost 6 bases, J lost 3 bases, and 14 bases stayed unmatched. This chain's CDR3 is CAISPRGGTGDDNQPQHF. CDR3 nucleotide sequence: TGTGCCATCAGCCCTAGGGGGGGGACAGGGGACGACAATCAGCCCCAGCATTTT.

The genes are TRBV6-1 and TRBJ1-2, with 10 nucleotides matching TRBD1. The CDR3 covers 16 residues. With V trimmed by 5 bases and J by 4 bases, 10 bases remained unmatched. Germline CDR1 is MNHNS and CDR2 is SASEGT. Written as DNA, the CDR3 is TGTGCCAGCAGTCCCGGGACAGGGGCCGCCGGCTATGGCTACACCTTC. As protein: CASSPGTGAAGYGYTF.

This clonotype appeared many times. V and J are TRBV6-5 and TRBJ2-7; no firm D call. Deletions cut 0 bases from V and 2 bases from J, with 11 bases between. Germline CDR1 and CDR2: MNHEY and SVGAGI. CDR3 length: 15 amino acids. CDR3 protein: CASSYSPSSAYEQYF. As DNA, the CDR3 is TGTGCCAGCAGTTACTCACCCTCCAGCGCCTACGAGCAGTACTTC.

This chain joins TRBV10-3 and TRBJ2-1, with D perhaps given as TRBD1 or TRBD2 (7 bases each). Trimming left V 5 bases short and J 8 bases short, with 13 bases between. Germline V gene data show CDR1 as ENHRY and CDR2 as SYGVKD. The CDR3 is 13 amino acids. CDR3 sequence: CAISKTGRDEQFF. In DNA form, the CDR3 reads TGTGCCATCAGTAAGACAGGGAGGGATGAGCAGTTCTTC.

There are a few counts of this clonotype. The genes are TRBV30 and TRBJ1-3; D not resolved. V was shortened by 3 bases and J by 0 bases, with 12 bases between the two germline ends. Germline V gives CDR1 GTSNPN, CDR2 SVGIG (reference sequence). This CDR3 comprises 15 residues. CDR3 DNA: TGTGCCTGGAGAACGGCAGCGAGCTCTGGAAACACCATATATTTT. It translates to CAWRTAASSGNTIYF.

This clonotype came up a few times. V gene TRBV7-9 combines with J gene TRBJ2-3, with a tentative D call TRBD2 (5 bases). This CDR3 is 15 amino acids long. Germline loops: CDR1 SEHNR, CDR2 FQNEAQ (reference sequence). Deletions cut 5 bases from V and 0 bases from J, with 12 bases between. The CDR3 coding sequence is TGTGCCAGCAGCCTCGGGCGGACTAGCACAGATACGCAGTATTTT. Protein sequence: CASSLGRTSTDTQYF.

Concerning this clonotype itself: Sequence at one end of the junction differs from germline and may be a read error. The J gene is TRBJ2-7, the V gene TRBV7-2; D gene ambiguous. Germline loops: CDR1 SGHTA, CDR2 FQGNSA. This CDR3 has 14 residues. The CDR3 loop reads CASILYGSTYEQYF. The CDR3 DNA reads as TGTGCCAGCATCTTATACGGCTCTACCTACGAGCAGTACTTC.

The rearrangement joins TRBV20-1 to TRBJ1-1; 11 bases agree with TRBD1. The CDR3 is made up of 14 amino acids. Germline V gene data show CDR1 as DFQATT and CDR2 as SNEGSKA (reference sequence). The junction had 5 bases not matched to a gene; V was cut back by 4 bases and J by 4 bases. In nucleotides, the CDR3 is TGCAGTGCTAAGGGACAGGGGGGAATCACTGAAGCTTTCTTT. This codes for CSAKGQGGITEAFF.

This clonotype was recorded many times. The V and J genes are TRBV6-1 and TRBJ2-1, with 8 bases fitting TRBD2. V gave up 6 bases and J gave up 7 bases; unmatched junction bases: 5. Germline V gene lookup returns CDR1 MNHNS and CDR2 SASEGT. This CDR3 is built from 13 residues. CDR3 nucleotides: TGTGCCAGCAGGGCGGGAGGCTGGAATGAGCAGTTCTTC. As protein: CASRAGGWNEQFF.

The V gene is TRBV20-1, the J gene TRBJ2-7; D is possibly TRBD2 (5 bases). The CDR3 sequence is 12 residues long. V was pared by 6 bases and J by 5 bases, with 14 bases between. From germline, CDR1 is DFQATT and CDR2 SNEGSKA (reference sequence). CDR3 coding DNA: TGCAGTGCGACCCCGGGAAGGGACGAGCAGTACTTC. Its protein is CSATPGRDEQYF.

In its sample, this clonotype was seen a few times. The gene calls are TRBV5-5 and TRBJ1-5; D is uncertain. CDR1 and CDR2 from the germline V gene are SGHKS and YYEKEE (reference sequence). Trimming removed 1 base from V and 7 bases from J, with 18 bases in between. This CDR3 spans 16 amino acids. The CDR3 loop is CASSLSPQITEQPQHF. The CDR3 DNA reads as TGTGCCAGCAGCTTGTCCCCCCAGATTACCGAGCAGCCCCAGCATTTT.

This clonotype was observed a handful of times. The chain couples TRBV6-1 to TRBJ2-7; either TRBD1 or TRBD2 may supply D (5 bases each). With 4 bases removed from V and 2 bases from J, the gap between germline ends came to 9 bases. This CDR3 has 13 residues. Germline CDR1 reads MNHNS; CDR2 reads SASEGT. This CDR3 reads CASSGGIPYEQYF. The CDR3 DNA sequence: TGTGCCAGCAGTGGGGGGATACCCTACGAGCAGTACTTC.

The chain links TRBV12-3 or TRBV12-4 to TRBJ1-6; 7 bases match TRBD1. Trimming cost V 6 bases and J 10 bases; bases outside gene matches: 12. The CDR3 consists of 15 residues. The CDR3 DNA sequence: TGTGCCAGCAGCCGGGCCGGGACAGTTTGGTCACCCCTCCACTTT. Its translation: CASSRAGTVWSPLHF.

This clonotype was seen only a few times. The rearrangement links TRBV12-3 or TRBV12-4 to TRBJ2-5; 12 bases line up with TRBD2. CDR3 length: 16 residues. With V trimmed by 3 bases and J by 5 bases, 7 bases remained unmatched. CDR3 coding DNA: TGTGCCAGCAGTTTGTCTAGCGGGAGGGCCTTGGAGACCCAGTACTTC. Its translation is CASSLSSGRALETQYF.

This clonotype was seen only a few times. The chain is built from TRBV11-2 and TRBJ1-5; no reliable D call. This CDR3 region has 13 residues. Germline V gene lookup returns CDR1 SGHAT and CDR2 FQNNGV. V lost 1 base and J 9 bases, leaving 10 bases between the germline ends. DNA of the CDR3: TGTGCCAGCAGCTTAGCGGCTGAACTGCCCCAGCATTTT. Encoded protein: CASSLAAELPQHF.

This chain joins TRBV2 and TRBJ1-2; D is ambiguous. The CDR3 runs to 13 residues. V lost 5 bases and J lost 0, with 7 bases in between. Germline V lookup: CDR1 SNHLY, CDR2 FYNNEI. CDR3 DNA: TGTGCCAGCAGTTCCAGTGCTAACTATGGCTACACCTTC. Amino acid sequence: CASSSSANYGYTF.

This clonotype has ten or more counts. V gene TRBV10-3 combines with J gene TRBJ2-5; 7 positions match TRBD1. Germline V gene lookup returns CDR1 ENHRY and CDR2 SYGVKD. The V and J ends lost 6 bases and 5 bases, in that order; junction bases with no gene match: 6. The CDR3 loop spans 13 amino acids. The CDR3 sequence is CAISPTGVETQYF. DNA for the CDR3: TGTGCCATCAGCCCCACAGGGGTTGAGACCCAGTACTTC.